This T cell receptor beta chain was profiled in a study of shared clonotypes between healthy human individuals. This clone was seen a handful of times. Its antigen is unidentified. Study outcomes and limitations: Shared clonotypes across all four donors exceeded non-shared ones in generation probability. Rarefaction demonstrated incomplete sorted-subset sequencing despite large depth.

Assay runs were performed at deep level. Assay used: immunoSEQ multiplex PCR; TCRdb lists only in-frame clones, some missing. The sample yields nearly 1 million clones, about three quarters seen once. Researchers partitioned CD4+ cells into CD45RA+ naive and CD45RA-negative memory subsets. Material: memory CD4+ T cells sorted from blood. The subset was: CD45RA-negative fraction. The TCR originated in a young man in good health.

CDR3 bases: TGTGCCATCATGGAGACAGGGGATGGCTACACCTTC. Residues: CAIMETGDGYTF. The chain carries TRBV10-3 and TRBJ1-2; TRBD1 matches at 8 bases. V lost 7 bases, J lost 6 bases, and 4 bases stayed unmatched. The V gene's germline CDR1 is ENHRY and CDR2 SYGVKD. CDR3 size: 12 residues.